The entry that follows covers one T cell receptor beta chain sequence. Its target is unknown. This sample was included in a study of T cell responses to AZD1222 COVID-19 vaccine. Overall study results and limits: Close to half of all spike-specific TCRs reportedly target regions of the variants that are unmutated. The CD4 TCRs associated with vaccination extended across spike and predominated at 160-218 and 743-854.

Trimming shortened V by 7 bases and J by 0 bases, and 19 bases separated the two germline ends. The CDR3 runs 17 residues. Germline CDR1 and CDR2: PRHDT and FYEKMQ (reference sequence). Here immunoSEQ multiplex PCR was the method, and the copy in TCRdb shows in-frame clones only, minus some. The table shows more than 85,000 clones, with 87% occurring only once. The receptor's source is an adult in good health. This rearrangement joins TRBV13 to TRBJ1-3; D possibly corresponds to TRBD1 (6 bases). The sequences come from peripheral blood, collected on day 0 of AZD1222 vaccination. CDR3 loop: CASKIMGTRSSGNTIYF. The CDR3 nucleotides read TGTGCCAGCAAAATTATGGGGACACGGAGCTCTGGAAACACCATATATTTT.